The 23 T cell receptor beta chains below all came from one sample that was sequenced in a study of cytomegalovirus exposure and HLA in healthy donors. This PCR relied on a set of 60 Vbeta primers and 13 Jbeta primers. Clones were read by immunoSEQ multiplex PCR, and TCRdb kept only the in-frame ones, dropping some. The table shows roughly 140,000 clones, with about 64% occurring only once. The sequencing sample was made of PBMCs. These receptors all stem from a woman in her sixties or seventies in good health and CMV-seropositive.

The CDR3 protein is CSVQLAGRYEQYF. The CDR3 DNA reads TGCAGCGTTCAGCTAGCGGGAAGGTACGAGCAGTACTTC. This chain links TRBV29-1 with TRBJ2-7, with TRBD2 identical over 9 bases. This CDR3 comprises 13 residues. The J segment lost 4 bases and the V segment lost 5 bases, leaving 6 bases of the junction unmatched. CDR1 SQVTM and CDR2 ANQGSEA come from the germline V gene.

The V gene is TRBV28, the J gene TRBJ2-1, with 8 bases identical to TRBD2. Germline CDR1 is MDHEN and CDR2 is SYDVKM. This CDR3 has 16 residues. V was pared by 4 bases and J by 2 bases, with 7 bases of the junction left unmatched. The CDR3 DNA reads TGTGCCAGCAGTTCCGTAGCGGGACCAACCTACAATGAGCAGTTCTTC. Translated: CASSSVAGPTYNEQFF.

The J gene is TRBJ2-2, the V gene TRBV27, with TRBD1 matching over 9 bases. The CDR3 has 12 residues. Germline V gives CDR1 MNHEY, CDR2 SMNVEV (reference sequence). J lost 7 bases, V lost 11 bases, and 5 bases had no gene match. CDR3 in DNA: TGTGCCGTGGGGACAGGGAGCGGGGAGCTGTTTTTT. Translated, it gives CAVGTGSGELFF.

This sequence joins TRBV28 and TRBJ2-1, with TRBD1 identical over 7 bases. This CDR3 has 14 amino acids. V was clipped by 7 bases and J by 2 bases; unmatched bases: 5. Germline V gene lookup returns CDR1 MDHEN and CDR2 SYDVKM. The CDR3 reads CASTPTGPYNEQFF. The DNA of the CDR3 is TGTGCCAGCACCCCGACAGGGCCCTACAATGAGCAGTTCTTC.

This chain links TRBV27 with TRBJ1-2; D possibly corresponds to TRBD1 (5 bases). Germline V CDR1 and CDR2: MNHEY, SMNVEV (reference sequence). This CDR3 has 14 amino acids. V gave up 7 bases and J gave up 4 bases, with 16 bases separating them. CDR3 loop: CASTSAGSGYGYTF. The CDR3 nucleotides are TGTGCCAGCACCTCGGCAGGGTCGGGCTATGGCTACACCTTC.

This chain joins TRBV5-1 and TRBJ1-1, with 10 nucleotides matching TRBD1. Germline V gene lookup returns CDR1 SGHRS and CDR2 YFSETQ. V lost 3 bases, J lost 4 bases, and 3 bases stayed unmatched. The CDR3 is 14 amino acids. The CDR3 protein is CASSSGTGVTEAFF. The CDR3 DNA reads TGCGCCAGCAGCTCCGGGACAGGGGTCACTGAAGCTTTCTTT.

The rearrangement uses TRBV10-3 and TRBJ2-5, with 8 bases lining up with TRBD2. Germline-derived CDR1 and CDR2 are ENHRY and SYGVKD. The J segment lost 3 bases and the V segment lost 4 bases, leaving 4 bases of the junction unmatched. CDR3 length: 14 residues. The CDR3 region has the DNA TGTGCCATCAGTGCGAGCGGGAGTGAAGAGACCCAGTACTTC. The encoded protein is CAISASGSEETQYF.

This chain links TRBV19 with TRBJ2-3; 9 nucleotides align to TRBD1. Germline V gene sequence: CDR1 LNHDA, CDR2 SQIVND (reference sequence). J was trimmed by 2 bases and V by 6 bases; bases with no gene match: 9. CDR3 length: 16 amino acids. The CDR3, as DNA: TGTGCCAGTAGCGCAACAGGGGGCCTCTCCACAGATACGCAGTATTTT. Amino acids: CASSATGGLSTDTQYF.

The rearrangement joins TRBV7-2 to TRBJ2-2, with 10 bases matching TRBD1. This CDR3 spans 15 amino acids. Germline-derived CDR1 and CDR2 are SGHTA and FQGNSA. The ends lost 3 bases at V and 4 bases at J; junction bases unmatched: 2. CDR3 nucleotide sequence: TGTGCCAGCAGCTTTCGGACAGGGGGCACCGGGGAGCTGTTTTTT. Protein sequence: CASSFRTGGTGELFF.

The rearrangement joins TRBV18 to TRBJ2-1, with unresolved D. The V and J ends lost 3 bases and 3 bases respectively, with 9 bases between them. The CDR3 runs to 14 residues. From germline, CDR1 is KGHSH and CDR2 LQKENI. The CDR3 spells CASSPREVYNEQFF. The CDR3 region has the DNA TGTGCCAGCTCACCGCGCGAGGTCTACAATGAGCAGTTCTTC.

The chain couples TRBV11-3 to TRBJ2-1; 9 positions agree with TRBD2. The CDR3 consists of 15 residues. The junction had 5 bases not matched to a gene; V was cut back by 3 bases and J by 5 bases. Germline CDR1 is SGHNT and CDR2 is YENEEA. CDR3 residues: CASSFGASGDNEQFF. CDR3 DNA: TGTGCCAGCAGCTTTGGGGCTAGCGGGGACAATGAGCAGTTCTTC.

CDR3 DNA sequence: TGTGCCAGCAGCTTAATCGGCACAGATACGCAGTATTTT. Translated: CASSLIGTDTQYF. The chain employs TRBV7-3 and TRBJ2-3, with D unclear. Germline V gene data show CDR1 as SGHTA and CDR2 as FQGTGA. This CDR3 has 13 amino acids. Trimming left V 1 base short and J 1 base short, with 3 bases between.

The chain recombines TRBV5-1 with TRBJ2-7; 8 bases align to TRBD2. V dropped 4 bases and J dropped 6; count of bases not matched to a gene: 12. Per the germline V gene, CDR1 is SGHRS and CDR2 is YFSETQ. This CDR3 region has 15 residues. Here the CDR3 DNA reads TGCGCCAGCAGCCCCCTAATAGGGGCGGGAGGCGAGCAGTACTTC. This codes for CASSPLIGAGGEQYF. Full variable domain (outside the CDR3, taken from reference TRBV5-1 and TRBJ2-7): KAGVTQTPRYLIKTRGQQVTLSCSPISGHRSVSWYQQTPGQGLQFLFEYFSETQRNKGNFPGRFSGRQFSNSRSEMNVSTLELGDSALYLCASSPLIGAGGEQYFGPGTRLTVT.

The chain couples TRBV19 to TRBJ2-7; 8 bases map to TRBD2. The germline CDR1 and CDR2 sequences are LNHDA and SQIVND (reference sequence). The CDR3 sequence is 13 residues long. Losses at the gene ends were 7 bases for V and 3 bases for J; bases not matched to a gene: 5. In nucleotides, the CDR3 is TGTGCCAGTAAGGTCGGGGGGGACTACGAGCAGTACTTC. Its protein is CASKVGGDYEQYF.

The rearrangement joins TRBV18 to TRBJ2-1, with 7 bases lining up with TRBD1. The ends lost 1 base at V and 0 bases at J; junction bases unmatched: 9. In germline, CDR1 is KGHSH, CDR2 LQKENI. The CDR3 sequence is 18 residues long. CDR3 sequence: CASSPLPGTASSYNEQFF. CDR3 DNA: TGTGCCAGCTCACCACTTCCCGGGACAGCGAGCTCCTACAATGAGCAGTTCTTC.

This chain uses TRBV6-5 with TRBJ2-2; D is undetermined. This CDR3 spans 16 amino acids. Trimming removed 0 bases at V and 1 base at J, with 9 bases between. Germline V gene lookup returns CDR1 MNHEY and CDR2 SVGAGI. CDR3 bases: TGTGCCAGCAGTTACTCGCCGCGTCTGAACACCGGGGAGCTGTTTTTT. Its translation is CASSYSPRLNTGELFF.

The genes are TRBV5-1 and TRBJ2-7; D is perhaps TRBD2 (6 bases). The germline CDR1 and CDR2 sequences are SGHRS and YFSETQ. Trimming stripped 5 bases from V and 4 bases from J, with 13 bases between. There are 13 residues in the CDR3. CDR3 sequence reads: CASSLGREYEQYF. In DNA form, the CDR3 reads TGCGCCAGCAGTCTCGGCCGGGAGTACGAGCAGTACTTC. Filled out from reference TRBV5-1 and TRBJ2-7, the complete variable domain reads KAGVTQTPRYLIKTRGQQVTLSCSPISGHRSVSWYQQTPGQGLQFLFEYFSETQRNKGNFPGRFSGRQFSNSRSEMNVSTLELGDSALYLCASSLGREYEQYFGPGTRLTVT.

The chain uses TRBV28 and TRBJ2-5; 8 nucleotides line up with TRBD2. Near its end, the DNA agrees better with TRBJ2-7, so the J call may be wrong. The CDR3 is 14 residues long. Germline CDR1 MDHEN, CDR2 SYDVKM. Here the CDR3 reads CASSFPGRGAEQYF. DNA of the CDR3: TGTGCCAGCAGTTTTCCGGGGCGGGGGGCCGAGCAGTACTTC.

CDR3 protein: CASSSGQGVDEQYF. CDR3 sequence (DNA): TGTGCCAGCAGCTCAGGACAGGGAGTGGACGAGCAGTACTTC. V usage is TRBV9 and J usage is TRBJ2-7, with 8 bases aligning to TRBD1. Germline lookup yields CDR1 SGDLS and CDR2 YYNGEE. Trimming cost V 4 bases and J 5 bases; bases outside gene matches: 8. There are 14 residues in the CDR3. The full variable domain, in which reference TRBV9 and TRBJ2-7 provide the parts outside the CDR3, is DSGVTQTPKHLITATGQRVTLRCSPRSGDLSVYWYQQSLDQGLQFLIQYYNGEERAKGNILERFSAQQFPDLHSELNLSSLELGDSALYFCASSSGQGVDEQYFGPGTRLTVT.

This chain links TRBV4-2 with TRBJ2-1, with D unclear. V was shortened by 0 bases and J by 0 bases, with 9 bases between the two germline ends. Germline CDR1 and CDR2: LGHNA and YNFKEQ. The CDR3 has 16 residues. CDR3 protein: CASSQDAEVSYNEQFF. CDR3 in DNA: TGTGCCAGCAGCCAAGATGCGGAAGTCTCCTACAATGAGCAGTTCTTC.

The V call is TRBV21-1, the J call TRBJ1-1; the table's TRBD1 call for D was not verified on the DNA. TRBV21-1 is shown as a pseudogene. The CDR3 loop spans 13 amino acids. The CDR3 region has the DNA TGTGCCAGCAGCCCTCGGACAGGGAAAGAAGCTTTCTTT. It translates to CASSPRTGKEAFF.

The chain couples TRBV12-5 to TRBJ2-3, with TRBD1 matching over 8 bases. Germline values: CDR1 LGHNT, CDR2 FRNRAP. V lost 5 bases to trimming and J lost 4 bases; unmatched junction nucleotides: 5. CDR3 size: 14 residues. The CDR3 nucleotides are TGTGCTAGTGGTCAGGGGGCTAACGCAGATACGCAGTATTTT. Residues: CASGQGANADTQYF. The full variable domain, rest sourced from reference TRBV12-5 and TRBJ2-3, is DARVTQTPRHKVTEMGQEVTMRCQPILGHNTVFWYRQTMMQGLELLAYFRNRAPLDDSGMPKDRFSAEMPDATLATLKIQPSEPRDSAVYFCASGQGANADTQYFGPGTRLTVL.

This sequence joins TRBV9 and TRBJ1-1; D ambiguous. V lost 0 bases and J lost 1, with 7 bases in between. The CDR3 consists of 14 residues. Per the germline V gene, CDR1 is SGDLS and CDR2 is YYNGEE. The CDR3 loop reads CASSVAAGNTEAFF. The CDR3 region has the DNA TGTGCCAGCAGCGTAGCCGCAGGGAACACTGAAGCTTTCTTT.